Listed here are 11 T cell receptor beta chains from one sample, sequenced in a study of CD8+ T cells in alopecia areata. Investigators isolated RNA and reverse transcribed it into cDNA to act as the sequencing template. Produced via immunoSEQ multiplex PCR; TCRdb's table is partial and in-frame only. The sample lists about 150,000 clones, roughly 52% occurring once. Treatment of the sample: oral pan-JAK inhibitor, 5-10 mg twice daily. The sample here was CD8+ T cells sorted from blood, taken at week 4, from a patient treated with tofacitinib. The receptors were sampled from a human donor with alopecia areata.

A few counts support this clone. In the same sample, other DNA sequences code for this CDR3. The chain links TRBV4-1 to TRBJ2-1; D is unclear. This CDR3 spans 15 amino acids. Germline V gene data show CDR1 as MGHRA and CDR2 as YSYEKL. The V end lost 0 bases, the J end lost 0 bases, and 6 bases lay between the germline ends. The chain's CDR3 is CASSQDGSSYNEQFF. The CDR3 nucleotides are TGCGCCAGCAGCCAAGATGGTAGCTCCTACAATGAGCAGTTCTTC.

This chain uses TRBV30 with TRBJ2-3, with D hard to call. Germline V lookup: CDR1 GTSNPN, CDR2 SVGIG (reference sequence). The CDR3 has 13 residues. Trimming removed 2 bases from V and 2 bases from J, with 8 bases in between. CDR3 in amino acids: CAWSLGYTDTQYF. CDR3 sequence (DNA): TGTGCCTGGAGTCTAGGTTACACAGATACGCAGTATTTT.

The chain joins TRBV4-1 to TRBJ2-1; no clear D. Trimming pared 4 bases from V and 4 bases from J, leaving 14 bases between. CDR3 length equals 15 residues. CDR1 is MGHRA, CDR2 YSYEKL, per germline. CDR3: CASSPLASTYNEQFF. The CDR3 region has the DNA TGCGCCAGCAGCCCCCTTGCCAGCACATACAATGAGCAGTTCTTC.

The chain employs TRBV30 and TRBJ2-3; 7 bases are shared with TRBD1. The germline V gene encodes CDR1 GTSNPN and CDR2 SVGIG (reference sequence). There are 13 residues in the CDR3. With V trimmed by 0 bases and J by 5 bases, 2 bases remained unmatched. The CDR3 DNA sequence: TGTGCCTGGAGTGTAGACAGGGAAGATACGCAGTATTTT. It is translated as CAWSVDREDTQYF.

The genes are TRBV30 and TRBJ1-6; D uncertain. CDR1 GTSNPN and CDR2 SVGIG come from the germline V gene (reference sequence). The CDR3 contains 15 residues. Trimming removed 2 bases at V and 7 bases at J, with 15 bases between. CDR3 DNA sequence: TGTGCCTGGAGTAGAGGGATTGGGAGAAATTCACCCCTCCACTTT. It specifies CAWSRGIGRNSPLHF.

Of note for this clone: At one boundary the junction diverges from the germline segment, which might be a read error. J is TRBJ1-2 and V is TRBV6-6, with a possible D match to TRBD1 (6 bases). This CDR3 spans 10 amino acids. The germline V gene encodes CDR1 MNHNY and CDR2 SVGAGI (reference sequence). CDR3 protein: CASREGHPFF. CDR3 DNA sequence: TGTGCCAGCAGGGAGGGACATCCCTTCTTC.

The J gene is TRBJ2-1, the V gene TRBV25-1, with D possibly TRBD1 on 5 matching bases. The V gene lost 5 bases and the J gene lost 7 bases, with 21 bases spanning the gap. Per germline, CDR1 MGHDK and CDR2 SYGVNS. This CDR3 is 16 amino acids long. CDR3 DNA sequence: TGTGCCAGCAGTCTTAATTCAGGGCTTGCCTGGAATGAGCAGTTCTTC. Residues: CASSLNSGLAWNEQFF.

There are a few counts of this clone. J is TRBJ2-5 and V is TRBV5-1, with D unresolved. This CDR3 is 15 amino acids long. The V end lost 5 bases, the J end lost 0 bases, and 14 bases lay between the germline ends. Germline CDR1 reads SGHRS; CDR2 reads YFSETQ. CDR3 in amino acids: CASSNRAANQETQYF. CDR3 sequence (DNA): TGCGCCAGCAGTAATCGTGCGGCTAACCAAGAGACCCAGTACTTC.

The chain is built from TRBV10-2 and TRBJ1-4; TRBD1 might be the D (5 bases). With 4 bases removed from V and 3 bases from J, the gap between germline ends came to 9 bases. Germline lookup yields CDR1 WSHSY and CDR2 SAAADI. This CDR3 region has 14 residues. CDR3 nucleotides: TGCGCCAGCAGTGTAACCAGGGCTAATGAAAAACTGTTTTTT. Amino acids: CASSVTRANEKLFF.

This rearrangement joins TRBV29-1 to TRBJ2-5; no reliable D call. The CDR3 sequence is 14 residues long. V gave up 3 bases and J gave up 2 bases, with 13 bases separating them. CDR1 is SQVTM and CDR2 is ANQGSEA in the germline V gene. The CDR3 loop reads CSVESLGIQETQYF. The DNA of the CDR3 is TGCAGCGTTGAGTCGCTGGGGATTCAAGAGACCCAGTACTTC.

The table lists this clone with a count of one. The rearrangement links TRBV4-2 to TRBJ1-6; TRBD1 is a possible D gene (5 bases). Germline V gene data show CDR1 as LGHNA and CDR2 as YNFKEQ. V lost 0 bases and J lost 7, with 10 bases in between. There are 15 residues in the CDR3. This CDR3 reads CASSQEAGLNSPLHF. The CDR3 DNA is TGTGCCAGCAGCCAAGAGGCAGGGTTGAATTCACCCCTCCACTTT.